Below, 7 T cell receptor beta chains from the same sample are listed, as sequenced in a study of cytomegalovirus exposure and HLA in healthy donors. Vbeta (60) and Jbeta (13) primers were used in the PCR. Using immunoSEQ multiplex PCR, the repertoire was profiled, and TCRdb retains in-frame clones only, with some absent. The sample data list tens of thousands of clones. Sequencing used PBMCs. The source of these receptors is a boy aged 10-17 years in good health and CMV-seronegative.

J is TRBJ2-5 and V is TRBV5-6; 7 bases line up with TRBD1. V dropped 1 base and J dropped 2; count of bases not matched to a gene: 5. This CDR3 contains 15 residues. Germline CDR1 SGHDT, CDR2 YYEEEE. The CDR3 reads CASSLMGTEQETQYF. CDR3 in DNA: TGTGCCAGCAGCTTGATGGGGACAGAACAAGAGACCCAGTACTTC.

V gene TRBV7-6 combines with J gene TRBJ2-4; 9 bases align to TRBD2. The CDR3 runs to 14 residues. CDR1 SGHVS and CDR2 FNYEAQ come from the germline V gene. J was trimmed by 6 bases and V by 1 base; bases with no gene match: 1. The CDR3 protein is CASSLEGLANIQYF. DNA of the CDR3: TGTGCCAGCAGCTTAGAGGGACTAGCAAACATTCAGTACTTC.

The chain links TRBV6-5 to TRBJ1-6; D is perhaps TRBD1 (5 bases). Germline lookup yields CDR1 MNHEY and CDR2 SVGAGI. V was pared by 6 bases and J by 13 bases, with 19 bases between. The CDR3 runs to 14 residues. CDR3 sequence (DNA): TGTGCCAGCAGCTCCCGGGGGGGGTCTTCGCCCCTCCACTTT. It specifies CASSSRGGSSPLHF.

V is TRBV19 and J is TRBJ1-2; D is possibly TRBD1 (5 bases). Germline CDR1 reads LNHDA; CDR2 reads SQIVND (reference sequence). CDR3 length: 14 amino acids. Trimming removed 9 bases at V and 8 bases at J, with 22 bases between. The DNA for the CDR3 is TGTGCCAGCCATGCACCTCAGGGTTTGGGCGGCTACACCTTC. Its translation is CASHAPQGLGGYTF. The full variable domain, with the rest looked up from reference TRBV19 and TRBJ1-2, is DGGITQSPKYLFRKEGQNVTLSCEQNLNHDAMYWYRQDPGQGLRLIYYSQIVNDFQKGDIAEGYSVSREKKESFPLTVTSAQKNPTAFYLCASHAPQGLGGYTFGSGTRLTVV.

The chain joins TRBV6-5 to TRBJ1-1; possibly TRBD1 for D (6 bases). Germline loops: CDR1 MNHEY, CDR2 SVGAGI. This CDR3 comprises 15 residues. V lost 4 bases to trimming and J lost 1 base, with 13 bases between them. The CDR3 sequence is CASSFVQGRNTEAFF. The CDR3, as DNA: TGTGCCAGCAGTTTCGTACAGGGAAGGAACACTGAAGCTTTCTTT.

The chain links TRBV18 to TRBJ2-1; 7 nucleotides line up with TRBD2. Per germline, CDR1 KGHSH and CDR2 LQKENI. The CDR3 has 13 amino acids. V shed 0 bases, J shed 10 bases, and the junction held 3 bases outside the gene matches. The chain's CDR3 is CASSPPTSEEQFF. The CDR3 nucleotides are TGTGCCAGCTCACCACCCACTAGCGAGGAGCAGTTCTTC. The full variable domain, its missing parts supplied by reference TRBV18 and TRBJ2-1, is NAGVMQNPRHLVRRRGQEARLRCSPMKGHSHVYWYRQLPEEGLKFMVYLQKENIIDESGMPKERFSAEFPKEGPSILRIQQVVRGDSAAYFCASSPPTSEEQFFGPGTRLTVL.

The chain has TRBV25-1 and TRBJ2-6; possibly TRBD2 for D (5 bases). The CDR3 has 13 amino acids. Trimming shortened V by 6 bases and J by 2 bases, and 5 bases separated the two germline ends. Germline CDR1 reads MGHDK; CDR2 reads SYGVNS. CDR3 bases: TGTGCCAGCAGGGAGGCTGGGGCCAACGTCCTGACTTTC. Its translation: CASREAGANVLTF.